This entry lists 31 T cell receptor beta chains sequenced from one sample in a study of blood T cell repertoires in COVID-19 (dated by TCRdb to 2020 to 2022). Library preparation used the immunoSEQ multiplex PCR assay. TCRdb took over this immuneACCESS table, retaining in-frame rearrangements with V and J assigned. Such tables are incomplete; in checked studies, under half of the missing clones stem from an unresolved V gene, and the remainder is unexplained. The sample yields over 200,000 clones; over 70% were counted once. The top ten clones comprise over 3.5% of the sample. Sequences were obtained from PBMCs or T cells enriched from blood (not recorded which). The source is a woman in her thirties who had been exposed to COVID-19.

The chain recombines TRBV6-5 with TRBJ1-2, with 12 bases fitting TRBD1. The V gene's germline CDR1 is MNHEY and CDR2 SVGAGI. V lost 6 bases to trimming and J lost 5 bases; unmatched junction nucleotides: 7. The CDR3 runs 15 residues. CDR3 loop: CASRPPGQGAYGYTF. CDR3 in DNA: TGTGCCAGCAGGCCACCGGGACAGGGGGCATATGGCTACACCTTC.

The V call is TRBV11-2, the J call TRBJ2-5; D call uncertain. V lost 4 bases, J lost 3 bases, and 15 bases lay in between. CDR3 size: 15 residues. Germline values: CDR1 SGHAT, CDR2 FQNNGV. CDR3 sequence (DNA): TGTGCCAGCAGCTCAACATCCGACTGGGAAGAGACCCAGTACTTC. The encoded protein is CASSSTSDWEETQYF.

The chain carries TRBV2 and TRBJ2-1; 9 bases match TRBD2. Per the germline V gene, CDR1 is SNHLY and CDR2 is FYNNEI. The CDR3 runs 15 residues. The junction had 7 bases not matched to a gene; V was cut back by 1 base and J by 9 bases. The CDR3 is CASSEVVGGRGEQFF. CDR3 bases: TGTGCCAGCAGTGAAGTTGTAGGCGGGAGGGGTGAGCAGTTCTTC.

This rearrangement joins TRBV2 to TRBJ2-1; 8 bases agree with TRBD2. CDR1 and CDR2 (germline): SNHLY, FYNNEI. The CDR3 loop spans 15 amino acids. J lost 6 bases, V lost 5 bases, and 9 bases had no gene match. CDR3 DNA: TGTGCCAGCAGTACAACTAGCGGCTCTAGCAATGAGCAGTTCTTC. This gives the protein CASSTTSGSSNEQFF.

With respect to this clone: Other DNA sequences within the sample encode an identical CDR3. This chain connects TRBV6-5 to TRBJ1-1; no firm D call. V lost 6 bases, J lost 3 bases, and 5 bases lay in between. The CDR3 totals 11 residues. CDR1 MNHEY and CDR2 SVGAGI come from the germline V gene. CDR3 coding DNA: TGTGCCAGCAGACGAGACACTGAAGCTTTCTTT. Amino acids: CASRRDTEAFF.

This clone has only one observation. In nucleotides, the CDR3 is TGCGCCAGCAGCCAAGATACCCGGACTAGCGGGAGGGCCTGGGGAGAGACCCAGTACTTC. This gives the protein CASSQDTRTSGRAWGETQYF. V is TRBV4-1 and J is TRBJ2-5; 15 nucleotides align to TRBD2. J was trimmed by 4 bases and V by 0 bases; bases with no gene match: 12. CDR1 and CDR2 from the germline V gene are MGHRA and YSYEKL. CDR3 length: 20 amino acids.

CDR3 sequence: CAWGRGQGGDGYTF. For the CDR3, the DNA is TGTGCCTGGGGAAGGGGACAGGGAGGCGATGGCTACACCTTC. The chain employs TRBV30 and TRBJ1-2, with 9 bases fitting TRBD1. The junction had 10 bases not matched to a gene; V was cut back by 5 bases and J by 6 bases. Germline V gene sequence: CDR1 GTSNPN, CDR2 SVGIG (reference sequence). This CDR3 is built from 14 residues.

The chain recombines TRBV20-1 with TRBJ1-2; TRBD1 agrees at 7 bases. The germline V gene encodes CDR1 DFQATT and CDR2 SNEGSKA (reference sequence). The V gene end was trimmed by 4 bases and the J gene end by 8 bases; junction bases not matched to a gene: 4. The CDR3 runs to 11 residues. CDR3 region: CSAKTGLGYTF. Written as DNA, the CDR3 is TGCAGTGCTAAGACAGGGCTGGGCTACACCTTC.

The genes are TRBV4-2 and TRBJ1-1, with D uncertain. The CDR3 has 14 amino acids. Trimming removed 3 bases at V and 1 base at J, with 9 bases between. The V gene's germline CDR1 is LGHNA and CDR2 YNFKEQ. The CDR3 spells CASSQGRPNTEAFF. CDR3 nucleotide sequence: TGTGCCAGCAGCCAGGGCAGACCGAACACTGAAGCTTTCTTT.

In this sample, this clone turned up many times. The rearrangement links TRBV4-2 to TRBJ2-2; 8 nucleotides match TRBD1. This CDR3 has 17 residues. V was clipped by 4 bases and J by 4 bases; unmatched bases: 11. Germline-derived CDR1 and CDR2 are LGHNA and YNFKEQ. The CDR3 DNA reads TGTGCCAGCAGCCCCAACCGGGACAGGTTAACCACCGGGGAGCTGTTTTTT. Its protein product is CASSPNRDRLTTGELFF.

In its sample, this clone was seen once. The chain has TRBV6-4 and TRBJ2-2; 10 nucleotides line up with TRBD2. This CDR3 contains 17 residues. Germline-derived CDR1 and CDR2 are MRHNA and SNTAGT. The J segment lost 4 bases and the V segment lost 0 bases, leaving 5 bases of the junction unmatched. The CDR3 DNA reads TGTGCCAGCAGTGACTCTAAGCGGGAGGGCATCACCGGGGAGCTGTTTTTT. Amino acids: CASSDSKREGITGELFF.

The V call is TRBV2, the J call TRBJ2-7, with D perhaps TRBD1 (5 bases). The CDR3 contains 14 residues. Trimming removed 9 bases from V and 6 bases from J, with 21 bases in between. CDR1 is SNHLY and CDR2 is FYNNEI in the germline V gene. CDR3 region: CASQRAGIFLEQYF. CDR3 nucleotide sequence: TGTGCCAGTCAAAGGGCAGGGATCTTCCTCGAGCAGTACTTC.

The J gene is TRBJ2-2, the V gene TRBV2; D is perhaps TRBD2 (5 bases). The CDR3 spans 15 residues. The ends were cut back, 4 bases at V and 5 bases at J, with 14 bases in the middle. Germline V gives CDR1 SNHLY, CDR2 FYNNEI. The CDR3 region is CASSGVGVGTGELFF. In DNA form, the CDR3 reads TGTGCCAGCAGTGGGGTCGGGGTAGGAACCGGGGAGCTGTTTTTT.

The chain recombines TRBV29-1 with TRBJ1-2; 10 bases map to TRBD1. Looked up from germline, CDR1 is SQVTM and CDR2 is ANQGSEA. Trimming took 6 bases from V and 6 from J; bases not matched to a gene: 10. CDR3 length: 14 amino acids. The DNA for the CDR3 is TGCAGCGTAGACCGACAGGGGGCGCAGAATGGCTACACCTTC. This gives the protein CSVDRQGAQNGYTF.

The gene calls are TRBV7-9 and TRBJ2-1; 10 positions match TRBD2. The germline V gene has CDR1 SEHNR and CDR2 FQNEAQ (reference sequence). The CDR3 has 17 residues. V lost 4 bases, J lost 4 bases, and 10 bases stayed unmatched. CDR3 sequence (DNA): TGTGCCAGCAGCTCCCAACCCCTAGCGGGGGTTTACAATGAGCAGTTCTTC. This sequence encodes CASSSQPLAGVYNEQFF.

V and J are TRBV19 and TRBJ1-1; possibly TRBD1 for D (6 bases). The germline gives CDR1 LNHDA, CDR2 SQIVND (reference sequence). The CDR3 is made up of 16 amino acids. Deletions cut 3 bases from V and 0 bases from J, with 14 bases between. In DNA, the CDR3 is TGTGCCAGTAGTATTCAGGCGGGGGCTTTGAACACTGAAGCTTTCTTT. Its translation: CASSIQAGALNTEAFF.

This clone was seen a few times. The rearrangement links TRBV7-9 to TRBJ1-2, with TRBD1 matching over 12 bases. V was pared by 5 bases and J by 1 base, with 11 bases of the junction left unmatched. The CDR3 totals 18 residues. The germline CDR1 and CDR2 sequences are SEHNR and FQNEAQ (reference sequence). As DNA, the CDR3 is TGTGCCAGCAGCCCGGGCGGGACAGGGGGCGTCGATAACTATGGCTACACCTTC. Translation: CASSPGGTGGVDNYGYTF.

This chain links TRBV7-9 with TRBJ1-1; 9 bases align to TRBD1. This CDR3 region has 15 residues. The J segment lost 6 bases and the V segment lost 5 bases, leaving 10 bases of the junction unmatched. The germline V gene encodes CDR1 SEHNR and CDR2 FQNEAQ (reference sequence). The CDR3, as DNA: TGTGCCAGCAGCCCGACCGGGACAGGGACATCTGAAGCTTTCTTT. It codes for CASSPTGTGTSEAFF.

This clone was observed a handful of times. At one end, the junction sequence differs from germline, possibly due to a read error. The chain links TRBV2 to TRBJ2-7; 10 nucleotides match TRBD1. Germline V gives CDR1 SNHLY, CDR2 FYNNEI. CDR3 length equals 15 residues. CDR3 nucleotide sequence: TGTGCCAGCTGTGAGACAGGGGGCTTCCCCTACGAGCAGTACTTC. Its protein is CASCETGGFPYEQYF.

The CDR3 reads CASSLVGGRGYTF. CDR3 coding DNA: TGTGCCAGCAGCTTAGTTGGGGGCCGTGGCTACACCTTC. The chain joins TRBV7-8 to TRBJ1-2; tentative D call: TRBD1 (6 bases). Trimming cost V 1 base and J 7 bases, with 10 bases left between them. The CDR3 is made up of 13 amino acids. CDR1 is SGHVS and CDR2 is FQNEAQ in the germline V gene.

This clone was seen only once. The CDR3 sequence is CASSLTSTGVGEKLFF. The CDR3 DNA reads TGTGCCAGCAGCCTTACCTCGACAGGGGTGGGGGAAAAACTGTTTTTT. The rearrangement links TRBV5-6 to TRBJ1-4, with 8 bases identical to TRBD1. The ends lost 4 bases at V and 8 bases at J; junction bases unmatched: 13. The CDR3 is made up of 16 amino acids. Germline V lookup: CDR1 SGHDT, CDR2 YYEEEE.

The chain carries TRBV30 and TRBJ1-4; 9 nucleotides align to TRBD1. Trimming removed 2 bases from V and 7 bases from J; junction bases left unmatched: 5. Germline V gene data show CDR1 as GTSNPN and CDR2 as SVGIG (reference sequence). The CDR3 consists of 14 residues. Written as DNA, the CDR3 is TGTGCCTGGAGTACAGGGGGCGAAGGTGAAAAACTGTTTTTT. Translating it yields CAWSTGGEGEKLFF.

The rearrangement links TRBV30 to TRBJ1-1; D not resolved. Per the germline V gene, CDR1 is GTSNPN and CDR2 is SVGIG (reference sequence). Trimming removed 8 bases at V and 3 bases at J, with 13 bases between. This CDR3 has 12 residues. In DNA, the CDR3 is TGTGCCGGACGGGATGGGGACACTGAAGCTTTCTTT. Its translation: CAGRDGDTEAFF.

This clone has only one observation. The chain has TRBV9 and TRBJ2-3; 14 bases match TRBD2. Trimming cost V 0 bases and J 2 bases; bases outside gene matches: 2. This CDR3 is built from 17 residues. Germline CDR1 SGDLS, CDR2 YYNGEE. The CDR3 reads CASSVGTSGRSTDTQYF. The CDR3 DNA sequence: TGTGCCAGCAGCGTAGGGACTAGCGGGAGGTCCACAGATACGCAGTATTTT.

Written as DNA, the CDR3 is TGCGCCAGCAGCTTGGTTGGCGGGAGAGGTTCGGGGGAGCAGTACTTC. Its protein product is CASSLVGGRGSGEQYF. The chain recombines TRBV5-1 with TRBJ2-7; 7 nucleotides agree with TRBD2. The CDR3 sequence is 16 residues long. V lost 0 bases and J lost 7; bases outside the gene matches: 13. Germline CDR1 is SGHRS and CDR2 is YFSETQ.

This chain uses TRBV7-2 with TRBJ2-2; D might be TRBD2 (6 bases). This CDR3 comprises 17 residues. Germline lookup yields CDR1 SGHTA and CDR2 FQGNSA. V lost 5 bases and J 1 base, leaving 17 bases between the germline ends. The CDR3 here is CASSLERRVGNTGELFF. The CDR3 DNA reads TGTGCCAGCAGCCTAGAACGGAGGGTCGGGAACACCGGGGAGCTGTTTTTT.

The chain combines TRBV30 with TRBJ1-2; D might be TRBD1 (6 bases). Trimming left V 0 bases short and J 5 bases short, with 10 bases between. In germline, CDR1 is GTSNPN, CDR2 SVGIG (reference sequence). The CDR3 extends over 13 amino acids. CDR3 region: CAWSVQGLYGYTF. Written as DNA, the CDR3 is TGTGCCTGGAGTGTACAGGGTTTATATGGCTACACCTTC.

The gene calls are TRBV19 and TRBJ2-1; TRBD2 is a possible D gene (6 bases). Trimming cost V 5 bases and J 12 bases, with 11 bases left between them. Germline V gene lookup returns CDR1 LNHDA and CDR2 SQIVND (reference sequence). There are 11 residues in the CDR3. CDR3 sequence (DNA): TGTGCCAGTAGTCCGGGACTTTGGCAGTTCTTC. Translated, it gives CASSPGLWQFF.

The chain uses TRBV19 and TRBJ2-3; TRBD2 matches at 8 bases. CDR3 length: 16 amino acids. V was pared by 5 bases and J by 3 bases, with 10 bases of the junction left unmatched. CDR1 and CDR2 from the germline V gene are LNHDA and SQIVND (reference sequence). The CDR3 DNA reads as TGTGCCAGTAGTGCACTAGCAGCGGGAGAAACAGATACGCAGTATTTT. Amino acids: CASSALAAGETDTQYF.

This chain links TRBV7-9 with TRBJ1-6; 12 nucleotides align to TRBD1. Losses at the gene ends were 3 bases for V and 10 bases for J; bases not matched to a gene: 7. CDR1 SEHNR and CDR2 FQNEAQ come from the germline V gene (reference sequence). The CDR3 contains 16 residues. The DNA for the CDR3 is TGTGCCAGCAGCTTGAAGGGACAGGGGGCAATGTCACCCCTCCACTTT. Translation: CASSLKGQGAMSPLHF.

The chain uses TRBV4-1 and TRBJ2-5; 8 bases are a match to TRBD2. CDR3 size: 16 residues. V shed 4 bases and J 4 bases; nucleotides not matched to a gene: 11. The V gene's germline CDR1 is MGHRA and CDR2 YSYEKL. CDR3 loop: CASSLTAGGTGETQYF. CDR3 coding DNA: TGCGCCAGCAGCCTCACTGCGGGAGGTACGGGAGAGACCCAGTACTTC.